This TCR beta chain was sequenced during a study of shared clonotypes between healthy human individuals. Positively selected for CCR7, the CD45RO-negative cells used as naive CD8 cells excluded terminally differentiated effector memory CD45RA+ cells. As concerns this clone: The target antigen is unknown.

Study-level results: A generally larger estimated richness was seen in naive subsets than in memory subsets.

The authors distributed each subset's genomic DNA evenly over several immunoSEQ plates. Sequencing used immunoSEQ multiplex PCR; TCRdb keeps in-frame clones, though not all of them. Among over 2 million clones listed, about 95% were seen once. The CDR3 is 16 amino acids. V lost 1 base, J lost 1 base, and 13 bases lay in between. The germline V gene encodes CDR1 SGHNT and CDR2 YYREEE (reference sequence). Sequences were obtained from naive CD8+ T cells sorted from blood. The sequence derives from a man aged 18-30 years in good health. The chain joins TRBV5-4 to TRBJ2-3, with a possible D match to TRBD1 (5 bases). CDR3 nucleotides: TGTGCCAGCAGCTTGCCCCTAGGGGTTGGCACAGATACGCAGTATTTT. Its protein product is CASSLPLGVGTDTQYF.